The clone carrying this T cell receptor beta chain was observed a handful of times. Its cognate antigen is unknown. The use of a sample-barcoded 5' primer and a J-beta primer mix characterized a second PCR of about 7 to 12 cycles. TCRdb reprocessed the 5' RACE reads via MiXCR and lists one record per CDR3 protein. The sample contains about 1,500,000 distinct CDR3 sequences, approximately 28% of which appear only once. The data are from a study of blood T cells in healthy people across ages. Study overall: Capture via template switching afforded approximately one barcoded beta molecule per two T cells. Study findings and constraints: Lack of knowledge of donor CMV status possibly confounded expanded clonotype changes. The unsorted PBMCs prevented any conclusive comparison of naive versus antigen-experienced cells.

Researchers isolated at least 7 million PBMCs per sample. Per germline, CDR1 MGHDK and CDR2 SYGVNS. Trimming cost V 3 bases and J 3 bases, with 5 bases left between them. The CDR3 totals 12 residues. This receptor was identified in a woman aged 25 to 45 in good health. The V call is TRBV25-1, the J call TRBJ1-1; D not certain. Sequenced sample: blood. DNA of the CDR3: TGTGCCAGCAGTGAGTATGACACTGAAGCTTTCTTT. Its translation is CASSEYDTEAFF.